A selection of T cell receptor beta chains follows, all from one sample in a study of T-cell memory formation after mild COVID-19. TCRdb redid the calling of the 5' RACE reads with MiXCR, one entry per CDR3 protein. Counted here are about 200,000 distinct CDR3 sequences, around 16% occurring once; the ten biggest clones make up approximately 2%. Sequenced input: PBMCs or a T cell subset sorted from them (not recorded which). These receptors all come from an adult woman who had mild COVID-19 (a few samples of this study predate the infection). Cell type and time point are not known. Each CDR3 is given with its conserved first and last residue. A D gene is named only where the DNA matches it firmly. Clone size appears in some rows only: once, few, many, or a class for an expanded clone.

V gene: TRBV25-1; clone size: few; D gene: NA; CDR3 length: 14; J gene: TRBJ2-3; CDR3 protein: CASRGGLSSDTQYF; CDR3 DNA: TGTGCCAGCAGGGGGGGGCTATCATCAGATACGCAGTATTTT
V gene: TRBV9; clone size: NA; D gene: TRBD2; CDR3 length: 18; J gene: TRBJ2-1; CDR3 protein: CASSVRTSGRARYNEQFF; CDR3 DNA: TGTGCCAGCAGCGTTCGGACTAGCGGGAGGGCTCGGTACAATGAGCAGTTCTTC
V gene: TRBV12-3/TRBV12-4; clone size: NA; D gene: NA; CDR3 length: 16; J gene: TRBJ2-7; CDR3 protein: CASSLGGWRVGDEQYF; CDR3 DNA: TGTGCCAGCAGTTTAGGGGGCTGGCGGGTGGGAGACGAGCAGTACTTC
V gene: TRBV5-6; clone size: few; D gene: NA; CDR3 length: 12; J gene: TRBJ2-7; CDR3 protein: CASSFATGEQYF; CDR3 DNA: TGTGCCAGCAGCTTTGCCACGGGCGAGCAGTACTTC
V gene: TRBV29-1; clone size: NA; D gene: TRBD1; CDR3 length: 16; J gene: TRBJ1-2; CDR3 protein: CSVDRGQGVLDYGYTF; CDR3 DNA: TGCAGCGTTGATCGGGGACAGGGGGTTCTCGACTATGGCTACACCTTC
V gene: TRBV20-1; clone size: few; D gene: NA; CDR3 length: 15; J gene: TRBJ2-1; CDR3 protein: CSAPVGSATYNEQFF; CDR3 DNA: TGCAGTGCGCCGGTCGGTAGCGCGACCTACAATGAGCAGTTCTTC
V gene: TRBV7-9; clone size: NA; D gene: TRBD2; CDR3 length: 15; J gene: TRBJ2-5; CDR3 protein: CASSTGRAGGETQYF; CDR3 DNA: TGTGCCAGCAGCACTGGGAGGGCGGGAGGTGAGACCCAGTACTTC
V gene: TRBV6-5; clone size: NA; D gene: TRBD2; CDR3 length: 17; J gene: TRBJ2-3; CDR3 protein: CASRSGTSPARTDTQYF; CDR3 DNA: TGTGCCAGCAGATCCGGGACTAGCCCCGCCCGCACAGATACGCAGTATTTT
V gene: TRBV28; clone size: few; D gene: NA; CDR3 length: 14; J gene: TRBJ1-1; CDR3 protein: CASSLSQGITEAFF; CDR3 DNA: TGTGCCAGCAGTTTATCGCAGGGGATCACTGAAGCTTTCTTT
V gene: TRBV28; clone size: NA; D gene: NA; CDR3 length: 15; J gene: TRBJ2-7; CDR3 protein: CASSIGPNQNYEQYF; CDR3 DNA: TGTGCCAGCAGCATCGGACCGAATCAAAACTACGAGCAGTACTTC
V gene: TRBV5-1; clone size: few; D gene: NA; CDR3 length: 15; J gene: TRBJ2-7; CDR3 protein: CASSGLTDGPGEQYF; CDR3 DNA: TGCGCCAGCAGCGGACTCACCGACGGTCCGGGAGAGCAGTACTTC
V gene: TRBV24-1; clone size: few; D gene: NA; CDR3 length: 14; J gene: TRBJ2-3; CDR3 protein: CATSQGARGDTQYF; CDR3 DNA: TGTGCCACCAGTCAAGGGGCGAGGGGGGATACGCAGTATTTT
V gene: TRBV4-2; clone size: NA; D gene: NA; CDR3 length: 15; J gene: TRBJ2-5; CDR3 protein: CASSPTSNSRETQYF; CDR3 DNA: TGTGCCAGCAGCCCCACTAGCAACTCTCGAGAGACCCAGTACTTC
V gene: TRBV12-3/TRBV12-4; clone size: NA; D gene: NA; CDR3 length: 14; J gene: TRBJ1-1; CDR3 protein: CATRQWTLATEAFF; CDR3 DNA: TGTGCCACCAGGCAGTGGACGCTCGCCACTGAAGCTTTCTTT
V gene: TRBV30; clone size: NA; D gene: TRBD2; CDR3 length: 19; J gene: TRBJ2-1; CDR3 protein: CAWSVPNPGLAGGPHEQFF; CDR3 DNA: TGTGCCTGGAGTGTCCCCAACCCGGGACTAGCGGGAGGGCCGCATGAGCAGTTCTTC
V gene: TRBV5-5; clone size: NA; D gene: NA; CDR3 length: 16; J gene: TRBJ1-4; CDR3 protein: CASRISAGSGDEKLFF; CDR3 DNA: TGTGCCAGCAGAATAAGCGCAGGGAGTGGGGATGAAAAACTGTTTTTT
V gene: TRBV5-1; clone size: NA; D gene: NA; CDR3 length: 13; J gene: TRBJ2-7; CDR3 protein: CASSFNVNYEQYF; CDR3 DNA: TGCGCCAGCAGCTTTAATGTTAACTACGAGCAGTACTTC
V gene: TRBV6-2/TRBV6-3; clone size: few; D gene: NA; CDR3 length: 14; J gene: TRBJ2-1; CDR3 protein: CASTRDPVYNEQFF; CDR3 DNA: TGTGCCAGCACCAGGGACCCAGTCTACAATGAGCAGTTCTTC
V gene: TRBV7-8; clone size: few; D gene: TRBD1; CDR3 length: 18; J gene: TRBJ1-5; CDR3 protein: CASGLRDRGFGSNQPQHF; CDR3 DNA: TGTGCCAGCGGACTCCGGGACAGGGGGTTTGGAAGCAATCAGCCCCAGCATTTT
V gene: TRBV18; clone size: NA; D gene: TRBD1; CDR3 length: 13; J gene: TRBJ2-5; CDR3 protein: CASQGQVKETQYF; CDR3 DNA: TGTGCCAGCCAGGGACAGGTAAAAGAGACCCAGTACTTC
V gene: TRBV12-3/TRBV12-4; clone size: few; D gene: NA; CDR3 length: 15; J gene: TRBJ2-7; CDR3 protein: CASSLFSGRYYEQYF; CDR3 DNA: TGTGCCAGCAGTTTATTTTCGGGCCGATACTACGAGCAGTACTTC
V gene: TRBV7-2; clone size: few; D gene: NA; CDR3 length: 18; J gene: TRBJ1-4; CDR3 protein: CASSLIIAGDATNEKLFF; CDR3 DNA: TGTGCCAGCAGCTTAATTATCGCGGGGGACGCAACTAATGAAAAACTGTTTTTT
V gene: TRBV4-2; clone size: NA; D gene: NA; CDR3 length: 17; J gene: TRBJ2-1; CDR3 protein: CASSQDIGVRRETEQFF; CDR3 DNA: TGTGCCAGCAGCCAAGATATAGGGGTGCGGAGGGAGACTGAGCAGTTCTTC
V gene: TRBV4-1; clone size: NA; D gene: NA; CDR3 length: 12; J gene: TRBJ2-5; CDR3 protein: CASSHPGETQYF; CDR3 DNA: TGCGCCAGCAGCCACCCGGGAGAGACCCAGTACTTC
V gene: TRBV24-1; clone size: NA; D gene: NA; CDR3 length: 17; J gene: TRBJ2-2; CDR3 protein: CATSDRTNQALTGELFF; CDR3 DNA: TGTGCCACCAGTGATAGGACAAATCAGGCCCTTACCGGGGAGCTGTTTTTT
V gene: TRBV11-2; clone size: few; D gene: NA; CDR3 length: 17; J gene: TRBJ2-3; CDR3 protein: CASSLGSWQSITDTQYF; CDR3 DNA: TGTGCCAGCAGCTTAGGTTCCTGGCAGAGTATCACAGATACGCAGTATTTT
V gene: TRBV5-1; clone size: NA; D gene: NA; CDR3 length: 15; J gene: TRBJ2-2; CDR3 protein: CASSSFGSNTGELFF; CDR3 DNA: TGCGCCAGCAGCTCCTTTGGCTCGAACACCGGGGAGCTGTTTTTT
V gene: TRBV9; clone size: few; D gene: TRBD1; CDR3 length: 14; J gene: TRBJ2-3; CDR3 protein: CASSAGTAQGTQYF; CDR3 DNA: TGTGCCAGCAGCGCCGGGACAGCCCAGGGTACGCAGTATTTT
V gene: TRBV12-3/TRBV12-4; clone size: NA; D gene: TRBD1; CDR3 length: 16; J gene: TRBJ1-4; CDR3 protein: CASRSNRGQGFRKLFF; CDR3 DNA: TGTGCCAGCAGATCTAACCGGGGACAGGGGTTCCGAAAACTGTTTTTT
V gene: TRBV7-8; clone size: few; D gene: TRBD1; CDR3 length: 15; J gene: TRBJ1-4; CDR3 protein: CASSGRTGANEKLFF; CDR3 DNA: TGTGCCAGCAGCGGGCGGACAGGGGCTAATGAAAAACTGTTTTTT
V gene: TRBV7-2; clone size: few; D gene: NA; CDR3 length: 12; J gene: TRBJ2-3; CDR3 protein: CASSPDDRTQYF; CDR3 DNA: TGTGCCAGCAGCCCCGATGATCGGACGCAGTATTTT
V gene: TRBV6-2/TRBV6-3; clone size: NA; D gene: TRBD1; CDR3 length: 15; J gene: TRBJ1-5; CDR3 protein: CASRTGGWSNQPQHF; CDR3 DNA: TGTGCCAGCAGGACAGGGGGTTGGAGCAATCAGCCCCAGCATTTT
V gene: TRBV6-5; clone size: few; D gene: NA; CDR3 length: 12; J gene: TRBJ2-1; CDR3 protein: CATTTVGDEQFF; CDR3 DNA: TGTGCCACAACTACGGTCGGGGATGAGCAGTTCTTC
V gene: TRBV4-3; clone size: few; D gene: NA; CDR3 length: 19; J gene: TRBJ1-1; CDR3 protein: CASSQDWKGAMTLNTEAFF; CDR3 DNA: TGCGCCAGCAGCCAAGATTGGAAGGGCGCTATGACCTTGAACACTGAAGCTTTCTTT
V gene: TRBV4-2; clone size: few; D gene: NA; CDR3 length: 17; J gene: TRBJ1-6; CDR3 protein: CASSEWAETINNSPLHF; CDR3 DNA: TGTGCCAGCAGCGAGTGGGCCGAGACTATCAATAATTCACCCCTCCACTTT
V gene: TRBV18; clone size: NA; D gene: NA; CDR3 length: 12; J gene: TRBJ2-5; CDR3 protein: CASSSAGETQYF; CDR3 DNA: TGTGCCAGCTCTTCAGCGGGAGAGACCCAGTACTTC
V gene: TRBV19; clone size: once; D gene: NA; CDR3 length: 18; J gene: TRBJ2-1; CDR3 protein: CASSSSTMPLSSYNEQFF; CDR3 DNA: TGTGCCAGTAGTTCCTCAACTATGCCTCTAAGCTCCTACAATGAGCAGTTCTTC
V gene: TRBV11-2; clone size: NA; D gene: NA; CDR3 length: 14; J gene: TRBJ1-1; CDR3 protein: CASSLFAVNTEAFF; CDR3 DNA: TGTGCCAGCAGCTTATTTGCCGTCAACACTGAAGCTTTCTTT
V gene: TRBV19; clone size: NA; D gene: TRBD1; CDR3 length: 16; J gene: TRBJ1-1; CDR3 protein: CASRLGTGARSTEAFF; CDR3 DNA: TGTGCCAGTAGACTTGGGACAGGGGCTCGTAGCACTGAAGCTTTCTTT
V gene: TRBV19; clone size: NA; D gene: NA; CDR3 length: 15; J gene: TRBJ1-3; CDR3 protein: CASRNDRTSGNTIYF; CDR3 DNA: TGTGCCAGTAGGAACGACAGGACTTCTGGAAACACCATATATTTT
V gene: TRBV4-2; clone size: few; D gene: NA; CDR3 length: 17; J gene: TRBJ1-1; CDR3 protein: CASSQDPGGQGGTEAFF; CDR3 DNA: TGTGCCAGCAGCCAAGATCCGGGGGGGCAGGGTGGCACTGAAGCTTTCTTT
V gene: TRBV2; clone size: few; D gene: NA; CDR3 length: 13; J gene: TRBJ2-3; CDR3 protein: CASRRRSTDTQYF; CDR3 DNA: TGTGCCAGCAGAAGGCGGAGCACAGATACGCAGTATTTT
V gene: TRBV30; clone size: NA; D gene: NA; CDR3 length: 13; J gene: TRBJ2-7; CDR3 protein: CAWSVWQDYEQYF; CDR3 DNA: TGTGCCTGGAGTGTATGGCAGGACTACGAGCAGTACTTC
V gene: TRBV5-1; clone size: few; D gene: NA; CDR3 length: 16; J gene: TRBJ2-3; CDR3 protein: CASSLFQGSATDTQYF; CDR3 DNA: TGCGCCAGCAGCTTGTTTCAGGGTAGCGCCACAGATACGCAGTATTTT
V gene: TRBV7-8; clone size: many; D gene: NA; CDR3 length: 15; J gene: TRBJ1-1; CDR3 protein: CASSPPTGWNTEAFF; CDR3 DNA: TGTGCCAGCAGCCCACCCACGGGGTGGAACACTGAAGCTTTCTTT
V gene: TRBV2; clone size: few; D gene: TRBD2; CDR3 length: 14; J gene: TRBJ2-3; CDR3 protein: CASEWRGGTDTQYF; CDR3 DNA: TGTGCCAGCGAATGGCGGGGGGGCACAGATACGCAGTATTTT
V gene: TRBV6-2/TRBV6-3; clone size: few; D gene: TRBD2; CDR3 length: 17; J gene: TRBJ2-7; CDR3 protein: CASSYTLGLAGSHEQYF; CDR3 DNA: TGTGCCAGCAGTTACACCCTAGGACTAGCGGGGTCCCACGAGCAGTACTTC
V gene: TRBV3-1; clone size: few; D gene: NA; CDR3 length: 15; J gene: TRBJ2-7; CDR3 protein: CASSRLPGGPYEQYF; CDR3 DNA: TGTGCCAGCAGCCGCCTGCCCGGGGGCCCCTACGAGCAGTACTTC
V gene: TRBV12-3/TRBV12-4; clone size: few; D gene: NA; CDR3 length: 15; J gene: TRBJ1-5; CDR3 protein: CASSQQDSREQPQHF; CDR3 DNA: TGTGCCAGCAGCCAACAAGACAGTCGGGAGCAGCCCCAGCATTTT
V gene: TRBV4-1; clone size: NA; D gene: NA; CDR3 length: 16; J gene: TRBJ1-6; CDR3 protein: CASSQVVGDTRSPLHF; CDR3 DNA: TGCGCCAGCAGCCAAGTCGTCGGGGACACACGCTCACCCCTCCACTTT
V gene: TRBV2; clone size: NA; D gene: NA; CDR3 length: 12; J gene: TRBJ2-4; CDR3 protein: CASSEAKNIQYF; CDR3 DNA: TGTGCCAGCAGTGAAGCCAAAAACATTCAGTACTTC
V gene: TRBV20-1; clone size: few; D gene: NA; CDR3 length: 15; J gene: TRBJ1-5; CDR3 protein: CSASKGVYSNQPQHF; CDR3 DNA: TGCAGTGCTAGCAAAGGGGTCTATAGCAATCAGCCCCAGCATTTT
V gene: TRBV11-2; clone size: NA; D gene: TRBD1; CDR3 length: 16; J gene: TRBJ1-2; CDR3 protein: CASSSVRTGPPSGYTF; CDR3 DNA: TGTGCCAGCAGCTCAGTGAGGACAGGACCACCCTCTGGCTACACCTTC
V gene: TRBV24-1; clone size: few; D gene: NA; CDR3 length: 15; J gene: TRBJ2-5; CDR3 protein: CATSDAGGVGETQYF; CDR3 DNA: TGTGCCACCAGTGACGCTGGGGGTGTGGGGGAGACCCAGTACTTC
V gene: TRBV6-1; clone size: NA; D gene: NA; CDR3 length: 12; J gene: TRBJ1-5; CDR3 protein: CASRAGARTHLF; CDR3 DNA: TGTGCCAGCAGGGCAGGGGCCCGGACCCACCTTTTT
V gene: TRBV12-3/TRBV12-4; clone size: few; D gene: TRBD2; CDR3 length: 17; J gene: TRBJ2-3; CDR3 protein: CASSFREGLVGYDTQYF; CDR3 DNA: TGTGCCAGCAGTTTCCGGGAGGGCCTTGTCGGTTATGATACGCAGTATTTT
V gene: TRBV29-1; clone size: NA; D gene: TRBD1; CDR3 length: 13; J gene: TRBJ2-7; CDR3 protein: CSVGPGQFYEQYF; CDR3 DNA: TGCAGCGTTGGGCCGGGACAGTTCTACGAGCAGTACTTC